Detailed here is one T cell receptor (beta chain). The record originates from a study of control samples from healthy donors and cancer patients. Germline V gene data show CDR1 as WNHNN and CDR2 as SYGVQD (reference sequence). This CDR3 comprises 14 residues. V lost 5 bases and J lost 6, with 15 bases in between. The data were produced by immunoSEQ multiplex PCR, yet TCRdb's version contains in-frame clones alone and is incomplete. This sample has 150,000 or so clones, with roughly 90% found just once. The sequencing sample was made of blood. The TCR originated in a man aged 18 to 30 in good health. The gene calls are TRBV10-1 and TRBJ2-3; the D gene is possibly TRBD2 (6 bases). CDR3 loop: CASSYRDAGDTQYF. CDR3 sequence (DNA): TGCGCCAGCAGTTACCGGGACGCGGGGGATACGCAGTATTTT.